The clone carrying this T cell receptor (beta chain) was seen ten or more times. V dropped 3 bases and J dropped 6 bases, with 10 bases sitting between them. This CDR3 contains 13 residues. CDR1 is SGHDN and CDR2 is FVKESK in the germline V gene. This entry is derived from a study of regulatory T cells in long-lasting Graves disease. Arm-PCR of CDR3 regions with iRepertoire HTBI primers generated TCR beta libraries. TCRdb re-called the multiplex PCR reads through MiXCR, storing one row per CDR3 protein. The sample has some 220,000 distinct CDR3 sequences, around 20% seen once. Time point noted: newly diagnosed GD, antithyroid drugs for less than 3 months. The TCR library was made from RNA that had been extracted from PBMCs in TRIzol. Graves' disease diagnosis followed American Thyroid Association guidelines. This sample was also put to use in a study of T cells in Graves' hyperthyroidism and ophthalmopathy. From that paper: Each diagnosis was grounded in clinical symptoms, serum thyroxine and TRAb, thyroid ultrasound, and orbital computed tomography. An initial round of RT-PCR targeting the TCR CDR3 relied on the HTBI primer set. Also found in blood were most expanded thyroid clonotypes above 0.001.

The sample in question was peripheral blood mononuclear cells (PBMCs), obtained at new diagnosis, from a patient treated with antithyroid drugs. The TCR sequence derives from a woman aged 25 to 45 with Graves disease. The rearrangement uses TRBV14 and TRBJ2-3; D is undetermined. CDR3: CASSHGEWDTQYF. CDR3 DNA sequence: TGTGCCAGCAGCCATGGCGAGTGGGATACGCAGTATTTT.